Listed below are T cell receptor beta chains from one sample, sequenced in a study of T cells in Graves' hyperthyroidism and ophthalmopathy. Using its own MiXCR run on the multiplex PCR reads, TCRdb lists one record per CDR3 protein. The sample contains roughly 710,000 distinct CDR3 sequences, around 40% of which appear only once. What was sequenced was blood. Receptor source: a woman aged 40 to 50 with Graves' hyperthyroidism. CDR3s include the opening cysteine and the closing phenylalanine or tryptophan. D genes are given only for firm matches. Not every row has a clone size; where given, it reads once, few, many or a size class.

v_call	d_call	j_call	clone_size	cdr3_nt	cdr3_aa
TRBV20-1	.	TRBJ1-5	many	TGCAGTGCTAGAGGATTCGATCAGCCCCAGCATTTT	CSARGFDQPQHF
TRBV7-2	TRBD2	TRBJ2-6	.	TGTGCCAGCAGCTTCTTCCCTGGACTAGCGGGAGGGCCCTCTGGGGCCAACGTCCTGACTTTC	CASSFFPGLAGGPSGANVLTF
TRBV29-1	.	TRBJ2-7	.	TGCAGCAGTCCGGCAGGCCTCCCCGAGCAGTACTTC	CSSPAGLPEQYF
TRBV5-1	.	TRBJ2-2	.	TGCGCCAGCAGCTTGGGTTCCGGGGCGAACACCGGGGAGCTGTTTTTT	CASSLGSGANTGELFF
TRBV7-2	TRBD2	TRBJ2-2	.	TGTGCCAGCAACACGGGGGGGGAGAACACCGGGGAGCTGTTTTTT	CASNTGGENTGELFF
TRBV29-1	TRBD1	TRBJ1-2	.	TGCAGCGTTGAAGTTAGTAACCGGGACAGGAACTATGGCTACACCTTC	CSVEVSNRDRNYGYTF
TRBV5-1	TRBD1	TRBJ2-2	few	TGCGCCAGCAGCTTGCTGGGACAGGGCAACACCGGGGAGCTGTTTTTT	CASSLLGQGNTGELFF
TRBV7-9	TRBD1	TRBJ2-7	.	TGTGCCAGCAGCTTAGTGAAGACAGGGGTCTACGAGCAGTACTTC	CASSLVKTGVYEQYF
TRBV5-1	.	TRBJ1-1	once	TGCGCCAGCAGCTTGGGGTCCAGCAAGAACACTGGAGCTTTCTTT	CASSLGSSKNTGAFF
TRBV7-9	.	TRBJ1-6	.	TGTGCCAGCAGATACAGTCGGGAATCACCCCTCCACTTT	CASRYSRESPLHF
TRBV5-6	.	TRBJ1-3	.	TGTGCCAGCAGCTTTGGTCCACACGGGAACACCATATATTTT	CASSFGPHGNTIYF
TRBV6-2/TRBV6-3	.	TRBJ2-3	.	TGTGCCAGCAGTTACCGTTTCGCAGATACGCAGTATTTT	CASSYRFADTQYF
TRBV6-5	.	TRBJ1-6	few	TGTGCCAGCAGTTACGGGGGGTTTGGTTCACCCCTCCACTTT	CASSYGGFGSPLHF
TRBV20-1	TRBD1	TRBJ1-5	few	TGCAGTGCTAGGGATACAGGGGGTGCCAGTCAGCCCCAGCATTTT	CSARDTGGASQPQHF